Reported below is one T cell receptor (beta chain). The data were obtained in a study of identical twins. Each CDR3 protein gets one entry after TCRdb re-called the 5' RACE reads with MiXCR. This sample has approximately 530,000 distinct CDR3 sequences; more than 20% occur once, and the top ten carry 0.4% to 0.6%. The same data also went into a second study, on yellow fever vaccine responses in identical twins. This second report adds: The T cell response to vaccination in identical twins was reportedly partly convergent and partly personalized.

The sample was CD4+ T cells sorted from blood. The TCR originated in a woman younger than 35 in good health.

This CDR3 is CASKAGPNTGELFF. The CDR3 nucleotides read TGCGCCAGTAAAGCGGGGCCCAACACCGGGGAGCTGTTTTTT. The chain is built from TRBV10-2 and TRBJ2-2; 7 nucleotides agree with TRBD2. This CDR3 is 14 amino acids long. With 9 bases clipped from V and 2 bases from J, the junction kept 6 bases outside the gene matches. In germline, CDR1 is WSHSY, CDR2 SAAADI.